This TCR beta chain appears in the sequencing data of a study of cytomegalovirus exposure and HLA in healthy donors. Study-wide points: Later analysis demonstrated an association between a missense DCLRE1C variant and TCR beta V- and J-gene trimming. Later, an analysis showed that TCR beta chains associated with HLA were more clonally expanded than others that were equally common.

V lost 2 bases, J lost 7 bases, and 15 bases lay in between. CDR1 and CDR2 (germline): SGHRS, YFSETQ. The CDR3 length is 14 residues. Note on this clone: Its antigen is currently unknown.

A multiplex PCR was run with 60 Vbeta primers and 13 Jbeta primers. Only in-frame clones appear in the TCRdb table, and some are missing; sequencing was by immunoSEQ multiplex PCR. This sample has roughly 120,000 clones, with over 60% found just once. Sequencing was done on a sample of PBMCs. The chain links TRBV5-1 to TRBJ2-5; tentative D call: TRBD1 (5 bases). The TCR comes from a woman aged 40 to 55 in good health and CMV-seropositive. CDR3 nucleotide sequence: TGCGCCAGCAGCTTAGTTCCAGGGTCGGGGACCCAGTACTTC. This encodes CASSLVPGSGTQYF.